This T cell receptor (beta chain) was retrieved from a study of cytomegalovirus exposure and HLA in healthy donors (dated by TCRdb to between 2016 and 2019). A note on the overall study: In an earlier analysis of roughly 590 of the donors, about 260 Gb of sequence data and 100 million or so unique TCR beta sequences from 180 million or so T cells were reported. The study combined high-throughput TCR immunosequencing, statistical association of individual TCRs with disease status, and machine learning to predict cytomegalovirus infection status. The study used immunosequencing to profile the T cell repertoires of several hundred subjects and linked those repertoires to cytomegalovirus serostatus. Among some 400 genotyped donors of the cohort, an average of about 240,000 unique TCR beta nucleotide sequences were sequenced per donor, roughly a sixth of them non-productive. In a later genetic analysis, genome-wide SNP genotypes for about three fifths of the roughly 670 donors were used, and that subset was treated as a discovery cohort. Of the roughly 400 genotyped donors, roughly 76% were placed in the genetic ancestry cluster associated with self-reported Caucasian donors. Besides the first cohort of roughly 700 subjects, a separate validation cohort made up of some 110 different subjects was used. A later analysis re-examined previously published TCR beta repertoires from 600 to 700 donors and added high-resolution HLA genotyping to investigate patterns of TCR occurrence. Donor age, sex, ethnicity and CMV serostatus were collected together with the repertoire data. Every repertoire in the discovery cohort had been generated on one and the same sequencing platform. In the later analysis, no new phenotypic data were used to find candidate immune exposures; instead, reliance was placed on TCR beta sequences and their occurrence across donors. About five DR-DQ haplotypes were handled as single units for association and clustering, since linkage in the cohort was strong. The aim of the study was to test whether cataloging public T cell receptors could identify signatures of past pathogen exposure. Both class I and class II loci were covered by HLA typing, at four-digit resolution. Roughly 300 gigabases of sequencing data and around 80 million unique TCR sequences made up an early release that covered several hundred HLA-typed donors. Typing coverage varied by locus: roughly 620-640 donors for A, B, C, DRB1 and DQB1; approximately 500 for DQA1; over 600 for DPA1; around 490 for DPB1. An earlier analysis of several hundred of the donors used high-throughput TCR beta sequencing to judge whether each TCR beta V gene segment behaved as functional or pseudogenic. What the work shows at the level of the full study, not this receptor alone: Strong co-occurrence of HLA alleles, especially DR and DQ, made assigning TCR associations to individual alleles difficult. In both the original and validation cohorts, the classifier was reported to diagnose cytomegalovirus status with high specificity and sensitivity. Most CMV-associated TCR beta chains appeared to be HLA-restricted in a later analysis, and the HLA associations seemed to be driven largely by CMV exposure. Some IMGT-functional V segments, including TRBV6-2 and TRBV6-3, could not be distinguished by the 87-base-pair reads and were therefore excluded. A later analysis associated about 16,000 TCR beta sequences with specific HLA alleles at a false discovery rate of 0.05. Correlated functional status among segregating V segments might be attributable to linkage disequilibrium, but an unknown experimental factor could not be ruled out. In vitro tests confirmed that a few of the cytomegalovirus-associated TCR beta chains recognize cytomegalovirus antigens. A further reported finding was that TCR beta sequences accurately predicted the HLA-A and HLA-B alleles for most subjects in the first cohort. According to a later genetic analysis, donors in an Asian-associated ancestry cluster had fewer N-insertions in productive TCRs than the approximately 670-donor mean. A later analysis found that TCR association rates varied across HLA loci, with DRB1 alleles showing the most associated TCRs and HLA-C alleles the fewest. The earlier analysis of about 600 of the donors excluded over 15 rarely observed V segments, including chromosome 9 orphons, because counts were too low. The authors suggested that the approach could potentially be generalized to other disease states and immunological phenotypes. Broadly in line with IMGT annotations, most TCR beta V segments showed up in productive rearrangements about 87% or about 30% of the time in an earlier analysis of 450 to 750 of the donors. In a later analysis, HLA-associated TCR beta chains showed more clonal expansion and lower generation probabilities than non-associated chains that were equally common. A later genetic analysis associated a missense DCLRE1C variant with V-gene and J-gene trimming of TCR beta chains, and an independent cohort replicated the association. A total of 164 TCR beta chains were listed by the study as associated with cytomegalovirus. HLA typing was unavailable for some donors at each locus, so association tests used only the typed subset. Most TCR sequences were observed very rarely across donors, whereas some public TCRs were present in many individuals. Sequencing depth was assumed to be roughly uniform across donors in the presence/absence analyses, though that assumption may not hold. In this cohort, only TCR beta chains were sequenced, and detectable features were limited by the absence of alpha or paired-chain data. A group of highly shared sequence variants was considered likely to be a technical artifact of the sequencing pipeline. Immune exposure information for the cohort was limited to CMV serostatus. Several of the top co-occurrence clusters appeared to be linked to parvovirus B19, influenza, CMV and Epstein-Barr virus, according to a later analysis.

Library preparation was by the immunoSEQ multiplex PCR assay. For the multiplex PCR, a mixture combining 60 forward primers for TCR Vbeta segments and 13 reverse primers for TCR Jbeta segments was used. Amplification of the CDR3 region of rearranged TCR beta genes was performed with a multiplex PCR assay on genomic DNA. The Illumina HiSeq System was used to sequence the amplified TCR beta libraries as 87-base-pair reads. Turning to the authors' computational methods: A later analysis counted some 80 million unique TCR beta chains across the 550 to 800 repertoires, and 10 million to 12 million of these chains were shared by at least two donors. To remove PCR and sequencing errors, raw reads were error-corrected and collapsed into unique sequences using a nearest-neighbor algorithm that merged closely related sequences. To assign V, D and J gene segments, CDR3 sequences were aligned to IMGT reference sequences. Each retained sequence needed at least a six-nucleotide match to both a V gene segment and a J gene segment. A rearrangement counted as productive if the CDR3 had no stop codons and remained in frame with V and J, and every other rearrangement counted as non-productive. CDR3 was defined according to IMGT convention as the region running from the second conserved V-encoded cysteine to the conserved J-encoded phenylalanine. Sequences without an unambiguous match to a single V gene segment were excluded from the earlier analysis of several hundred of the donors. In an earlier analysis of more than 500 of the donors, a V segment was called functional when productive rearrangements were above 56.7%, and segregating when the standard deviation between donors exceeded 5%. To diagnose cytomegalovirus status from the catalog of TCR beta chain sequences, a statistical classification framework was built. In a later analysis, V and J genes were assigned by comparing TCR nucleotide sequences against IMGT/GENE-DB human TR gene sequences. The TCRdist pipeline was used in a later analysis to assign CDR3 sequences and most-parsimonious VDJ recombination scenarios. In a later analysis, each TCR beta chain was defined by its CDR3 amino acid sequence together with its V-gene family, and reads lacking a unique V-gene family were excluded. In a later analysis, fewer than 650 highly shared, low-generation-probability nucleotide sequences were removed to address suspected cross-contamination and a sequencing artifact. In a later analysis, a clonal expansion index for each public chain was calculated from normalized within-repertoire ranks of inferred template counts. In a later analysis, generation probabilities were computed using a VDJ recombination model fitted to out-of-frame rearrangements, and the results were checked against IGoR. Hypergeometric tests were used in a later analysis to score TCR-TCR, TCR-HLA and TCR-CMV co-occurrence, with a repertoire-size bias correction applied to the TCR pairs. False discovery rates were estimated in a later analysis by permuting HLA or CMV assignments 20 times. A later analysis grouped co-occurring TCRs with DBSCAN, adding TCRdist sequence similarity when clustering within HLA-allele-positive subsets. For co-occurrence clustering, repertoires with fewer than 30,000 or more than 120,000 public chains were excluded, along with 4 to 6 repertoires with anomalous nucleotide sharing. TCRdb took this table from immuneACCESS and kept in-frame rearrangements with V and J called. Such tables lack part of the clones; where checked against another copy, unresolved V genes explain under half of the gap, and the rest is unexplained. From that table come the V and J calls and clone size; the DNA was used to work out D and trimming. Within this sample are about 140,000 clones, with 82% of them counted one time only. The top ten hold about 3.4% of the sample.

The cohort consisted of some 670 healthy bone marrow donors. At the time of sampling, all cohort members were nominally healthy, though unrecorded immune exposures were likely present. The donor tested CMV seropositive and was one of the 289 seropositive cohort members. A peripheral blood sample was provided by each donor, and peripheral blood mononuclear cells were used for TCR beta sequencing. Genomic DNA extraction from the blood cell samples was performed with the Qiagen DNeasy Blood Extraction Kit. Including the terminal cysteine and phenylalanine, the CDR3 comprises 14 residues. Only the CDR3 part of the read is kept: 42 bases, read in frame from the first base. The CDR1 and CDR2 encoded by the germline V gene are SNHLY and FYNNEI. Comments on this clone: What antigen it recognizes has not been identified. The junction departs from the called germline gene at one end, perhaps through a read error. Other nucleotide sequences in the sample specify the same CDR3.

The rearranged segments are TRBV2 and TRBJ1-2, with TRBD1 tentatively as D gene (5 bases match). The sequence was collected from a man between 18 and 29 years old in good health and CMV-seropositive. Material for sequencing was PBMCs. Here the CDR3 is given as CASSDRGYAYGYTF. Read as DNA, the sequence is TGTGCCAGTAGTGATAGGGGCTACGCCTATGGCTACACCTTC.